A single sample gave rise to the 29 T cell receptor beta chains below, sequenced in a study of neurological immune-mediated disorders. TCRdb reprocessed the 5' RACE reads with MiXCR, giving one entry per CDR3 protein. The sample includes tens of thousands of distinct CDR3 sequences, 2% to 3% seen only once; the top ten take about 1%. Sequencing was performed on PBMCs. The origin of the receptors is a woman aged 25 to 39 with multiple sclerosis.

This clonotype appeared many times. The CDR3 nucleotides read TGCAGTGCCCAGAGTTCGATCGTGGACAATGAGCAGTTCTTC. Its protein is CSAQSSIVDNEQFF. The rearrangement uses TRBV20-1 and TRBJ2-1; D is uncertain. In germline, CDR1 is DFQATT, CDR2 SNEGSKA (reference sequence). The CDR3 runs to 14 residues. The V end was cut by 6 bases, the J end by 5 bases, with 17 bases between.

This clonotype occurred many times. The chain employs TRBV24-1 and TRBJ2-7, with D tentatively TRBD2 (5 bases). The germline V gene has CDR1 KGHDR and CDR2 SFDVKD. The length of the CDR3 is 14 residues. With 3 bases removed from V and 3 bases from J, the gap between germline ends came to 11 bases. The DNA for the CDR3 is TGTGCCACCAGTGATGGAGGAGATCTCTACGAGCAGTACTTC. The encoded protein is CATSDGGDLYEQYF.

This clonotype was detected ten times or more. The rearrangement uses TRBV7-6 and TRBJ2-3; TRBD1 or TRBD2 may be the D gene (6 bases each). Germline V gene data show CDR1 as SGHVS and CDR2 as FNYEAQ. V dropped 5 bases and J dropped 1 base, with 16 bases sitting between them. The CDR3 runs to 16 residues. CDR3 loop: CASSLLGASGTDTQYF. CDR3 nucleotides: TGTGCCAGCAGCCTTTTGGGGGCTAGCGGCACAGATACGCAGTATTTT.

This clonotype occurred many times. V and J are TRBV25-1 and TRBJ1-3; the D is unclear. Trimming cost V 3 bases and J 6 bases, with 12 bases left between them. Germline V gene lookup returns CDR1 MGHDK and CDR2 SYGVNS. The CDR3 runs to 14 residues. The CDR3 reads CASSDPGPSNTIYF. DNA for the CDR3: TGTGCCAGCAGTGATCCCGGCCCTTCAAACACCATATATTTT.

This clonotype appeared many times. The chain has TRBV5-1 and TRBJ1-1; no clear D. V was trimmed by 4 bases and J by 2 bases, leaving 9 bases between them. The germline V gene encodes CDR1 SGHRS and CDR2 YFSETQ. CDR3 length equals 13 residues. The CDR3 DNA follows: TGCGCCAGCAGCGTGGACGGTAACACTGAAGCTTTCTTT. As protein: CASSVDGNTEAFF. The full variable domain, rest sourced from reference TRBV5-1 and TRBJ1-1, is KAGVTQTPRYLIKTRGQQVTLSCSPISGHRSVSWYQQTPGQGLQFLFEYFSETQRNKGNFPGRFSGRQFSNSRSEMNVSTLELGDSALYLCASSVDGNTEAFFGQGTRLTVV.

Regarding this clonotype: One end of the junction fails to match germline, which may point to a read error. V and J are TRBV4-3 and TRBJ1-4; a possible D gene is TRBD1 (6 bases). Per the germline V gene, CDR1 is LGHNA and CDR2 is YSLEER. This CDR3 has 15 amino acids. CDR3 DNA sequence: TGCGCCGGCAGCCAGAGGGAAAGGGGGGAAGAAAAACTGTTTTTT. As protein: CAGSQRERGEEKLFF.

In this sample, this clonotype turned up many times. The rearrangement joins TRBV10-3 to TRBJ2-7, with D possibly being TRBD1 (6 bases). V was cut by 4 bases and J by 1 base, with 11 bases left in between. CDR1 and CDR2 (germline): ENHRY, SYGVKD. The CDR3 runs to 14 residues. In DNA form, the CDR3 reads TGTGCCATCAGTGGAGGAACAGGGTCCTACGAGCAGTACTTC. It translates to CAISGGTGSYEQYF.

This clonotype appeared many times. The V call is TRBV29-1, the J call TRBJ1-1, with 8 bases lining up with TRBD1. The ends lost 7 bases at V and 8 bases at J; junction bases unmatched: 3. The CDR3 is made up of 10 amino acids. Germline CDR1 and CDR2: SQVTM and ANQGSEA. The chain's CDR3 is CSATGAEAFF. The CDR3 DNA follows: TGCAGCGCGACAGGGGCCGAAGCTTTCTTT.

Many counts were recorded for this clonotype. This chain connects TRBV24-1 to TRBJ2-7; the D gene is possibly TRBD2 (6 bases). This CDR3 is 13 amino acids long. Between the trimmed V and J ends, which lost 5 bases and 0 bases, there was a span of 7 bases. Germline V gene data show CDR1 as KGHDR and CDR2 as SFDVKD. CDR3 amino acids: CATSGGGSYEQYF. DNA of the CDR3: TGTGCCACCAGTGGGGGAGGCTCCTACGAGCAGTACTTC.

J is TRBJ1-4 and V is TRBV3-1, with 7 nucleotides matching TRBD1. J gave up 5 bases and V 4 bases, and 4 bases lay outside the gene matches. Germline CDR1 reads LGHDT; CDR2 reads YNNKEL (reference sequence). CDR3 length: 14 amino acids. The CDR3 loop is CASSPTGTNEKLFF. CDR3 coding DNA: TGTGCCAGCAGCCCGACAGGGACAAATGAAAAACTGTTTTTT. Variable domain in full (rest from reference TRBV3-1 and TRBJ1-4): DTAVSQTPKYLVTQMGNDKSIKCEQNLGHDTMYWYKQDSKKFLKIMFSYNNKELIINETVPNRFSPKSPDKAHLNLHINSLELGDSAVYFCASSPTGTNEKLFFGSGTQLSVL.

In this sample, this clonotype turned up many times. In nucleotides, the CDR3 is TGCAGTGCCCGCCACCCTAATAGCTCCTATAATTCACCCCTCCACTTT. It codes for CSARHPNSSYNSPLHF. The chain recombines TRBV20-1 with TRBJ1-6, with no clear D. The CDR3 has 16 amino acids. V lost 6 bases and J lost 0, with 15 bases in between. CDR1 and CDR2 from the germline V gene are DFQATT and SNEGSKA (reference sequence).

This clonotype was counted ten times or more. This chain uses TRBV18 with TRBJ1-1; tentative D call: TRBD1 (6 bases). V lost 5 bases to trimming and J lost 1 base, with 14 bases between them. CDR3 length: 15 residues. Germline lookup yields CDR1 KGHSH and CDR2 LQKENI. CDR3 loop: CASSEGGGPNTEAFF. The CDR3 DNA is TGTGCCAGCTCAGAAGGAGGGGGGCCGAACACTGAAGCTTTCTTT.

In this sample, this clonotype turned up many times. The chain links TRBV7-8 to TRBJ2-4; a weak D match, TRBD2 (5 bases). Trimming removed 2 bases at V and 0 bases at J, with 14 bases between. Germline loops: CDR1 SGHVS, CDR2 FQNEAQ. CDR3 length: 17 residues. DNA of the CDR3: TGTGCCAGCAGCTTAATTTGGGAGATCGGAGCCAAAAACATTCAGTACTTC. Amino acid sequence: CASSLIWEIGAKNIQYF. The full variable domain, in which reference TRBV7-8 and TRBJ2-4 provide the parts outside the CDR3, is GAGVSQSPRYKVAKRGQDVALRCDPISGHVSLFWYQQALGQGPEFLTYFQNEAQLDKSGLPSDRFFAERPEGSVSTLKIQRTQQEDSAVYLCASSLIWEIGAKNIQYFGAGTRLSVL.

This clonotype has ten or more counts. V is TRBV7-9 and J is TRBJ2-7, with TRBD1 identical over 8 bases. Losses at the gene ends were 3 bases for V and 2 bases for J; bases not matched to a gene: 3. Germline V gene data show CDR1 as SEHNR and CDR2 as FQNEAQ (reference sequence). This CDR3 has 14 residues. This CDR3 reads CASSFGQGPYEQYF. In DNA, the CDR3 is TGTGCCAGCAGCTTCGGACAGGGCCCCTACGAGCAGTACTTC. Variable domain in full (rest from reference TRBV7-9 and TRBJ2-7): DTGVSQNPRHKITKRGQNVTFRCDPISEHNRLYWYRQTLGQGPEFLTYFQNEAQLEKSRLLSDRFSAERPKGSFSTLEIQRTEQGDSAMYLCASSFGQGPYEQYFGPGTRLTVT.

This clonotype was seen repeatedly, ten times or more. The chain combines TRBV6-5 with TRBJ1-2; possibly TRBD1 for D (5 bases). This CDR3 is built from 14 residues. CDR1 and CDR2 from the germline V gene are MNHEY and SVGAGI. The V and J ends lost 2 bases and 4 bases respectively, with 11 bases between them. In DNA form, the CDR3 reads TGTGCCAGCAGTTACGTACCGGGGGGCTATGGCTACACCTTC. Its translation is CASSYVPGGYGYTF.

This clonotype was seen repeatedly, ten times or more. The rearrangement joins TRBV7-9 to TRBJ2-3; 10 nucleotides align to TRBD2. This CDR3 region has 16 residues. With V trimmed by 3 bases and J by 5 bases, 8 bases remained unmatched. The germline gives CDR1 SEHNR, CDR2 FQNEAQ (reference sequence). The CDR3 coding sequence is TGTGCCAGCAGCTTGGGGTCTAGCGGGAGTGGAGATACGCAGTATTTT. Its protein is CASSLGSSGSGDTQYF.

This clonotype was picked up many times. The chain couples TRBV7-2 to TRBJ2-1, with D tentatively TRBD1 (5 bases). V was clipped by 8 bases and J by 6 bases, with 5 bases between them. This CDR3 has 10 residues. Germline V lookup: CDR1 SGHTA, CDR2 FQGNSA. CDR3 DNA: TGTGCCAGCGGGGCCAATGAGCAGTTCTTC. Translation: CASGANEQFF.

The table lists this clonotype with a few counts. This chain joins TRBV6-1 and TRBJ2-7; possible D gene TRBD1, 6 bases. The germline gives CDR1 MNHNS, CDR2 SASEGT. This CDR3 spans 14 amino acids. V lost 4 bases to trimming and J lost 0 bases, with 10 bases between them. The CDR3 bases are TGTGCCAGCAGTGGACAGGCGAGCTCCTACGAGCAGTACTTC. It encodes CASSGQASSYEQYF.

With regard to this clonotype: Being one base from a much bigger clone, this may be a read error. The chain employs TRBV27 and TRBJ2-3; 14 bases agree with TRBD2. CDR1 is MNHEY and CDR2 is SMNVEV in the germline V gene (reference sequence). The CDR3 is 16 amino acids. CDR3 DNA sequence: TGTGCCAGCAGCTTCGAGACTAGCGGGAGGGGAGATAAGCAGTATTTT. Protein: CASSFETSGRGDKQYF.

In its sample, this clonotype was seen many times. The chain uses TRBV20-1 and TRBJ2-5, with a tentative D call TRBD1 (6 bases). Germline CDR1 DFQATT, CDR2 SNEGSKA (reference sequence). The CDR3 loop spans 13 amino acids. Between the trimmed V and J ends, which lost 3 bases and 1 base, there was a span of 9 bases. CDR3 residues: CSARDSSQETQYF. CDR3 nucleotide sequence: TGCAGTGCTAGGGACAGCTCCCAAGAGACCCAGTACTTC.

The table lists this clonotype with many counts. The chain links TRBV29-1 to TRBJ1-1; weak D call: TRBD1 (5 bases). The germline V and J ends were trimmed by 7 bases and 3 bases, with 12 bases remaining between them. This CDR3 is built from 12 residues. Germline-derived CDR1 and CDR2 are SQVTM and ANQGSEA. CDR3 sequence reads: CSAAGSDTEAFF. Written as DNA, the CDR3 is TGCAGCGCCGCAGGGTCTGACACTGAAGCTTTCTTT.

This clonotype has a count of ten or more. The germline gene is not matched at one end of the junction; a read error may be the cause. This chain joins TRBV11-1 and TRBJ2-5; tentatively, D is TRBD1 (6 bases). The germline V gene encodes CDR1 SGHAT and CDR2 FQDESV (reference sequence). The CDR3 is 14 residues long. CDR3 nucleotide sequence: TGTGCCTGCAGCCCCGGACAGTACCAAGAGACCCAGTACTTC. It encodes CACSPGQYQETQYF.

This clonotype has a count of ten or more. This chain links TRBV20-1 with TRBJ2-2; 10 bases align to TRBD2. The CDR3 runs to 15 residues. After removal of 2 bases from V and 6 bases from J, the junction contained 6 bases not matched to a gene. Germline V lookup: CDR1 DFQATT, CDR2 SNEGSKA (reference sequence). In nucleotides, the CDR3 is TGCAGTGCTAGACCTAGCGGGAGACGGGCCGGGGAGCTGTTTTTT. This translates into CSARPSGRRAGELFF.

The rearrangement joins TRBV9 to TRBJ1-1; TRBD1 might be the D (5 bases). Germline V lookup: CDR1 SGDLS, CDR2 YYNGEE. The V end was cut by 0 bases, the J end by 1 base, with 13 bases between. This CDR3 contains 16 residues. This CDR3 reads CASSVGIGAENTEAFF. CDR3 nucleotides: TGTGCCAGCAGCGTAGGTATAGGGGCAGAGAACACTGAAGCTTTCTTT.

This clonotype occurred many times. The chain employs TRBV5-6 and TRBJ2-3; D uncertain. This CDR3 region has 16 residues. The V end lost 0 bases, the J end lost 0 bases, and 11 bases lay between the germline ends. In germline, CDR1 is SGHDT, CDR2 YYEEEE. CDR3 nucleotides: TGTGCCAGCAGCTTGGCTTCTTTTAGGAGCACAGATACGCAGTATTTT. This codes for CASSLASFRSTDTQYF.

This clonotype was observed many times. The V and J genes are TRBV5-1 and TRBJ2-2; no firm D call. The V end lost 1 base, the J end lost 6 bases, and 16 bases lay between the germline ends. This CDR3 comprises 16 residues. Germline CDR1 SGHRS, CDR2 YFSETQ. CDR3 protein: CASSLTQLGNAGELFF. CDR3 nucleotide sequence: TGCGCCAGCAGCTTGACCCAATTGGGCAACGCCGGGGAGCTGTTTTTT.

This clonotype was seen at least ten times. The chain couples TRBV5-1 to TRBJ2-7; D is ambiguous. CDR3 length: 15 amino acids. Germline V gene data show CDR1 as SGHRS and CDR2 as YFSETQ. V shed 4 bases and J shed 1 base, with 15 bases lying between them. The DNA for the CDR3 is TGCGCCAGCAGCCCGGGCGGCCGTACTTCCTACGAGCAGTACTTC. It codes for CASSPGGRTSYEQYF.

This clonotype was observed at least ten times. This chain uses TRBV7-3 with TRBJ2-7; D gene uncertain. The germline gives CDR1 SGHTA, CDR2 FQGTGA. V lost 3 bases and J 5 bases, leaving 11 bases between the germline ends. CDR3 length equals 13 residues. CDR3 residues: CASSFCYMNEQYF. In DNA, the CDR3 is TGTGCCAGCAGCTTTTGCTACATGAACGAGCAGTACTTC.

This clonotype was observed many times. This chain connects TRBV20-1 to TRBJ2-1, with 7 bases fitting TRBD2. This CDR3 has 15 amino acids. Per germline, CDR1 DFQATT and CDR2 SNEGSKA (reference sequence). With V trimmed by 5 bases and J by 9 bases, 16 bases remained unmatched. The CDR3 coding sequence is TGCAGTGCTCTTCCTATGACGGGAGGATCTCCTGAGCAGTTCTTC. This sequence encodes CSALPMTGGSPEQFF.